This TCR beta chain stems from a study of cytomegalovirus exposure and HLA in healthy donors. Study background: Samples from HLA-typed donors yielded about 85 million unique TCRs in an early data release.

Vbeta (60) and Jbeta (13) primers were used in the PCR. Assay used: immunoSEQ multiplex PCR; TCRdb lists only in-frame clones, some missing. The sample has about 140,000 clones, 75% to 90% seen once. This clone was seen only once. The antigen is undetermined. Trimming took 5 bases from V and 5 from J, leaving 10 bases between them. CDR1 is KGHSH, CDR2 LQKENI, per germline. The CDR3 spans 13 residues. Points from the study as a whole: TCR beta V segments were, for the most part, productive about 87% or about 30% of the time in an earlier analysis.

The clonotype comes from a female donor in good health and CMV-seronegative. The sequenced material came from PBMCs. V and J are TRBV18 and TRBJ2-1; TRBD1 might be the D (6 bases). CDR3 DNA sequence: TGTGCCAGCTCAGTAGGACAGAACAATGAGCAGTTCTTC. Its translation: CASSVGQNNEQFF.